This T cell receptor beta chain is from a study of OX40 agonist ivuxolimab in advanced cancers. General study findings and limits: Some of the lowest clonal expansion was seen in partial responders at 0.1-3.0 mg/kg.

This CDR3 is 16 amino acids long. The J segment lost 4 bases and the V segment lost 2 bases, leaving 11 bases of the junction unmatched. Looked up from germline, CDR1 is MNHNY and CDR2 is SVGAGI (reference sequence). On cycle 4 day 1 and cycle 7 day 1, as well as at baseline, blood was sampled. Generated by immunoSEQ multiplex PCR, the TCRdb table keeps only in-frame clones and is missing some. Among tens of thousands of clones listed, 80% to 95% were seen once. This clone was counted once. Its specificity is not known. The TCR comes from an adult with an advanced solid tumor such as melanoma, head and neck, liver or kidney cancer. The sample in question was CD4+ or CD8+ T cells sorted from blood, obtained in a trial of the OX40 agonist ivuxolimab. The rearrangement uses TRBV6-6 and TRBJ2-7; 7 bases agree with TRBD2. As DNA, the CDR3 is TGTGCCAGCAGTTACGGGCTAGCGGACTTTACTTACGAGCAGTACTTC. Encoded protein: CASSYGLADFTYEQYF.